Listed below are T cell receptor beta chains from one sample, sequenced in a study of cytomegalovirus exposure and HLA in healthy donors. Assay used: immunoSEQ multiplex PCR; TCRdb lists only in-frame clones, some missing. The table shows about 72,000 clones, with 65% to 70% occurring only once. The sample taken for sequencing was PBMCs. The receptors originated from a man aged 40-55 years in good health and CMV-seropositive. Each CDR3 is given with its conserved first and last residue. A D gene is named only where the DNA matches it firmly. A clone size is listed for some rows: how often the clone was seen (once, few, many), or a class if it is expanded.

D gene,V gene,J gene,clone size,CDR3 DNA,CDR3 protein
NA,TRBV11-3,TRBJ2-2,NA,TGTGCCAGCAGCTCGGGCGCAGGGAGGTACACCGGGGAGCTGTTTTTT,CASSSGAGRYTGELFF
TRBD1,TRBV6-5,TRBJ2-7,NA,TGTGCCAGCAGGCCCCCGACAGGGGCCTACGAGCAGTACTTC,CASRPPTGAYEQYF
NA,TRBV30,TRBJ1-2,once,TGTGCCTGGAGTACAGGGTATGGCTACACCTTC,CAWSTGYGYTF
NA,TRBV7-9,TRBJ1-1,NA,TGTGCCAGCAGCTTAGTCGCGACAGAAGCTTTCTTT,CASSLVATEAFF
TRBD1,TRBV5-1,TRBJ2-3,once,TGCGCCAGCAGCTTGGGTCCGGGACAGGGGACGGATACGCAGTATTTT,CASSLGPGQGTDTQYF
NA,TRBV19,TRBJ2-7,NA,TGTGCCAGTAGTATAGATCTGGAGGCTCACGAGCAGTACTTC,CASSIDLEAHEQYF
NA,TRBV20-1,TRBJ2-7,NA,TGCAGTGCTAGGGTAGGACAGACATCATACTTC,CSARVGQTSYF
NA,TRBV9,TRBJ2-1,NA,TGTGCCAGCACCCTTAGGGGGGGTCCTTCCTACAATGAGCAGTTCTTC,CASTLRGGPSYNEQFF
NA,TRBV19,TRBJ1-2,NA,TGTGCCAGTAGTATAGAGAGTGGGGACTGGTCGCCAGGTTGGGGCTACACCTTC,CASSIESGDWSPGWGYTF
NA,TRBV21-1,TRBJ1-4,few,TGTGCCAGCAGCAAAGTCCCCAGATTTAGCGAAAAACTGTTTTTT,CASSKVPRFSEKLFF
NA,TRBV9,TRBJ2-1,NA,TGTGCCAGCAGCGTAGGTGGCAGGGGTGGTTACAATGAGCAGTTCTTC,CASSVGGRGGYNEQFF
NA,TRBV28,TRBJ2-5,few,TGTGCCAGCAGTTTCCCTCCTCTCGGGGAGACCCAGTACTTC,CASSFPPLGETQYF
NA,TRBV6-5,TRBJ2-7,once,TGTGCCAGCAGTTACTCGTACACAGGGTACGAGCAGTACTTC,CASSYSYTGYEQYF
NA,TRBV15,TRBJ1-1,NA,TGTGCCACCAGCAGAGACGGGGGTGAAGCTTTCTTT,CATSRDGGEAFF
TRBD1,TRBV6-4,TRBJ2-2,NA,TGTGCCAGCAGAGAGACAGGGGACACCGGGGAGCTGTTTTTT,CASRETGDTGELFF
TRBD2,TRBV11-3,TRBJ2-2,few,TGTGCCAGCAGCCGGGGACTAGCGGGGGTTAAGGAGCTGTTTTTT,CASSRGLAGVKELFF
TRBD1,TRBV4-1,TRBJ2-7,NA,TGCGCCAGCAGCCAACCGAGACAGGGATCCTCCTACGAGCAGTACTTC,CASSQPRQGSSYEQYF
TRBD1,TRBV2,TRBJ1-4,few,TGTGCCAGCAGGGACAGGGGGCTTACAACTAATGAAAAACTGTTTTTT,CASRDRGLTTNEKLFF
TRBD2,TRBV4-2,TRBJ2-4,NA,TGTGCCAGCAGCCAAGGGGATAGCGGGAGAGACATTCAGTACTTC,CASSQGDSGRDIQYF
NA,TRBV2,TRBJ2-7,once,TGTGCCAGCAACGGGGAAGGGCACGAGCAGTACTTC,CASNGEGHEQYF
NA,TRBV28,TRBJ1-5,few,TGTGCCAGCATTGACACTGATAGCAATCAGCCCCAGCATTTT,CASIDTDSNQPQHF
NA,TRBV5-1,TRBJ1-3,NA,TGCGCCAGCAGCTTGGACCCAGGCACTGGAAACACCATATATTTT,CASSLDPGTGNTIYF
TRBD1,TRBV7-8,TRBJ1-3,NA,TGTGCCAGCAGCTTACAGGGGGCATCTGGAAACACCATATATTTT,CASSLQGASGNTIYF
NA,TRBV6-5,TRBJ1-5,NA,TGTGCCAGCAGTTACGGAGGCAATCAGCCCCAGCATTTT,CASSYGGNQPQHF
NA,TRBV2,TRBJ1-5,NA,TGTGCCAGCAGTCGAGAGACAGAGCAGCCCCAGCATTTT,CASSRETEQPQHF
TRBD2,TRBV4-1,TRBJ2-5,NA,TGCGCCAGCAGCCCAATCGGCGGGGGGCACCAAGAGACCCAGTACTTC,CASSPIGGGHQETQYF
NA,TRBV19,TRBJ2-5,NA,TGTGCCAGTAGCCGGACAGACCCCCAAGAGACCCAGTACTTC,CASSRTDPQETQYF
NA,TRBV7-3,TRBJ1-1,NA,TGTGCCAGCAGCTTAAGTCCCCGGAACACTGAAGCTTTCTTT,CASSLSPRNTEAFF
TRBD2,TRBV5-6,TRBJ2-3,NA,TGTGCCAGCATCGGGCGGGGGGCCAGACGGGATACGCAGTATTTT,CASIGRGARRDTQYF
TRBD1,TRBV7-8,TRBJ1-2,once,TGTGCCAGCAGCTTAGGGACAGGGCTGGACTATGGCTACACCTTC,CASSLGTGLDYGYTF
TRBD2,TRBV27,TRBJ2-5,NA,TGTGCCAGCGGGAAGGGACTAGCGTTTCGGGAGACCCAGTACTTC,CASGKGLAFRETQYF
TRBD2,TRBV7-9,TRBJ2-7,few,TGTGCCAGCAGTCTAGCGGGGAGTCCCTACGAGCAGTACTTC,CASSLAGSPYEQYF
TRBD1,TRBV9,TRBJ1-1,NA,TGTGCCAGCAGCGCGACGACAGGGCAGAACACTGAAGCTTTCTTT,CASSATTGQNTEAFF
NA,TRBV5-4,TRBJ1-1,NA,TGTGCCAGCAGCGGTACAGGGAGAAACACTGAAGCTTTCTTT,CASSGTGRNTEAFF
TRBD1,TRBV18,TRBJ2-7,NA,TGTGCCAGCTCACCGGGGACAGGGGACGAGCAGTACTTC,CASSPGTGDEQYF
NA,TRBV4-2,TRBJ1-1,NA,TGTGCCAGCAGCCCCGGGGGAGGGGTTCTAGCTTTCTTT,CASSPGGGVLAFF
NA,TRBV5-1,TRBJ1-4,NA,TGCGCCAGCAGCTTGGGGACAGTCGCAACTAATGAAAAACTGTTTTTT,CASSLGTVATNEKLFF
TRBD1,TRBV6-1,TRBJ2-7,NA,TGTGCCAGCAGTGACGGGACAGGGGGTATCGAGCAGTACTTC,CASSDGTGGIEQYF
TRBD1,TRBV4-2,TRBJ1-2,NA,TGTGCCAGCGGGACAGGGACCTGGGCCTATGGCTACACCTTC,CASGTGTWAYGYTF
NA,TRBV6-5,TRBJ1-3,NA,TGTGCCAGCAGTTCCCCGGGGGGGGTGTATGGAAACACCATATATTTT,CASSSPGGVYGNTIYF
TRBD2,TRBV19,TRBJ2-1,NA,TGTGCCAGCGCAACTAGCGGACCACCCAATGAGCAGTTCTTC,CASATSGPPNEQFF
NA,TRBV6-1,TRBJ2-3,NA,TGTGCCAGCAGGAGGGGCACAGATACGCAGTATTTT,CASRRGTDTQYF
TRBD1,TRBV7-3,TRBJ2-2,few,TGTGCCAGCAGCTCAACCTCCGGGACAGGGGACGGGGAGCTGTTTTTT,CASSSTSGTGDGELFF
TRBD1,TRBV6-6,TRBJ2-5,NA,TGTGCCAGCAGACCGACAGCACAGGGGCAAGAGACCCAGTACTTC,CASRPTAQGQETQYF
TRBD1,TRBV6-1,TRBJ1-2,NA,TGTGCCAGCAGTGAAGGGAGACAGGGGTACTCCATGGGGTCCTATGGCTACACCTTC,CASSEGRQGYSMGSYGYTF
TRBD1,TRBV27,TRBJ1-2,few,TGTGCCAGTTGTCCCCGAGGCAGGGGGTATGGCTACACCTTC,CASCPRGRGYGYTF
TRBD1,TRBV7-2,TRBJ1-2,NA,TGTGCCAGCAGCTTAGGTGGGACAGGGGGCATGGGTGGCTACACCTTC,CASSLGGTGGMGGYTF
TRBD1,TRBV9,TRBJ2-2,few,TGTGCCAGCAGCGCCGAGTCGAGGGGGCCGAACACCGGGGAGCTGTTTTTT,CASSAESRGPNTGELFF